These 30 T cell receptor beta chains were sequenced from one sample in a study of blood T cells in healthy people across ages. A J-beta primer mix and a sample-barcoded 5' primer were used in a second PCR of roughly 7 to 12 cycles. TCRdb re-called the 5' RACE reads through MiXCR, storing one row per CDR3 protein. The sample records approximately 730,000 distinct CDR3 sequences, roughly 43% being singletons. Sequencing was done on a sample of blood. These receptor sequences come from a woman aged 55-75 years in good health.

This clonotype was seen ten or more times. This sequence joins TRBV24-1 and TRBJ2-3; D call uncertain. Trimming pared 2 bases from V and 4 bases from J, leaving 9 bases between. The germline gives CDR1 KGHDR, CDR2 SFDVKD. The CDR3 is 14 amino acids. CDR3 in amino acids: CATSDWRSADTQYF. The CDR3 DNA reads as TGTGCCACCAGTGATTGGCGTTCGGCAGATACGCAGTATTTT.

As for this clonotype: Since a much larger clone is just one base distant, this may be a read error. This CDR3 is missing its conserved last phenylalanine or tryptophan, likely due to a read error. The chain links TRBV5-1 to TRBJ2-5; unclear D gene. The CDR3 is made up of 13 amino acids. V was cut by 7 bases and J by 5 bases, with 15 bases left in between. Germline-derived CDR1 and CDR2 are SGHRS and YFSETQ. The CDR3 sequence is CASVDVGRETQYI. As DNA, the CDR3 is TGCGCCAGCGTGGACGTCGGACGGGAGACCCAGTACATC.

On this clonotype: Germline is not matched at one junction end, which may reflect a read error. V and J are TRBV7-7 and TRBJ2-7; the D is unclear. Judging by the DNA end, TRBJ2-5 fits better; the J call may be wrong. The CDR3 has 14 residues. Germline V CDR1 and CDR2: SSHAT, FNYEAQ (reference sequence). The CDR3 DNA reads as TGTGCTAGCAGCTCAGGTCGCGTCGGGGAGACCCAGTACTTC. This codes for CASSSGRVGETQYF.

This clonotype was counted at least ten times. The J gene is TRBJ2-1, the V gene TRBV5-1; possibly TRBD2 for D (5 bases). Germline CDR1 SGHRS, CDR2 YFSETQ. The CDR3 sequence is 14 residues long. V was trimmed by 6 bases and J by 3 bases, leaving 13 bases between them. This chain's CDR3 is CASIEGNNYNEQFF. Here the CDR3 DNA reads TGCGCCAGCATCGAGGGAAACAACTACAATGAGCAGTTCTTC.

CDR3 nucleotide sequence: TGTGCCAGCAGTTTACTGGGGGCTAACTATGGCTACACCTTC. It yields the protein CASSLLGANYGYTF. This chain connects TRBV28 to TRBJ1-2; weak D call: TRBD1 (5 bases). Trimming took off 2 bases at V and 0 bases at J, with 7 bases between the two ends. The germline gives CDR1 MDHEN, CDR2 SYDVKM. This CDR3 comprises 14 residues.

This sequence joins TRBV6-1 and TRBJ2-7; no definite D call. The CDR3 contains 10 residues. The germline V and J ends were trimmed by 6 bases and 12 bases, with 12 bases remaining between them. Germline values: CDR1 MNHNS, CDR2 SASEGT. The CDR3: CASSGRLRYF. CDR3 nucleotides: TGTGCCAGCAGCGGGCGACTTAGGTACTTC.

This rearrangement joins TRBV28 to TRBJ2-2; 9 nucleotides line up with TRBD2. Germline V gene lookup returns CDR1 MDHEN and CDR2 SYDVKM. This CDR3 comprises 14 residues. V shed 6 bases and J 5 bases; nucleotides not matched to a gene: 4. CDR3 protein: CASSLAGDTGELFF. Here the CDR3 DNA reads TGTGCCAGCAGCTTAGCGGGAGATACCGGGGAGCTGTTTTTT.

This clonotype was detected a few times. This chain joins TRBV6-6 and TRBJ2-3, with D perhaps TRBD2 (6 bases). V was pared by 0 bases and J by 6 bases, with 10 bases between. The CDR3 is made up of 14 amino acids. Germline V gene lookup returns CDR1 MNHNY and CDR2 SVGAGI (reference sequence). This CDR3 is CASSYSGRSDTQYF. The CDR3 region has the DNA TGTGCCAGCAGTTACTCCGGGAGAAGTGATACGCAGTATTTT.

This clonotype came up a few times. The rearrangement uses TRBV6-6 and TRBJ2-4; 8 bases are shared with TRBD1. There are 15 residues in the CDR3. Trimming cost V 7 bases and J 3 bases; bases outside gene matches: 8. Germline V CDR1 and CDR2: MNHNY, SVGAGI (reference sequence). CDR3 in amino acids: CASIQGAGFKNIQYF. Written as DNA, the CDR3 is TGTGCCAGCATCCAGGGGGCTGGCTTCAAAAACATTCAGTACTTC.

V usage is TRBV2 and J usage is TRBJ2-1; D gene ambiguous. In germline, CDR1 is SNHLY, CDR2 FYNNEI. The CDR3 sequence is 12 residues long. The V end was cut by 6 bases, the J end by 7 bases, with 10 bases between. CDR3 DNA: TGTGCCAGCAGACCCATCCAGAATGAGCAGTTCTTC. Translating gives CASRPIQNEQFF. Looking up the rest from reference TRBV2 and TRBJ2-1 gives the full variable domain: EPEVTQTPSHQVTQMGQEVILRCVPISNHLYFYWYRQILGQKVEFLVSFYNNEISEKSEIFDDQFSVERPDGSNFTLKIRSTKLEDSAMYFCASRPIQNEQFFGPGTRLTVL.

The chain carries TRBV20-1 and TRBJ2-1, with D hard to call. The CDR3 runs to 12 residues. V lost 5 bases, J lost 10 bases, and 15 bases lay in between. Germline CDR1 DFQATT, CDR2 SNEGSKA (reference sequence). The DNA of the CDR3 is TGCAGTGCTCGAAGGCAAGTAAGCGAGCAGTTCTTC. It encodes CSARRQVSEQFF.

For the CDR3, the DNA is TGTGCCAGCAGCCAAGGGGCTGAGAGCCGAGCCTACAATGAGCAGTTCTTC. This codes for CASSQGAESRAYNEQFF. The rearrangement uses TRBV4-2 and TRBJ2-1; D is unclear. This CDR3 contains 17 residues. V lost 1 base, J lost 2 bases, and 15 bases lay in between. The germline V gene has CDR1 LGHNA and CDR2 YNFKEQ.

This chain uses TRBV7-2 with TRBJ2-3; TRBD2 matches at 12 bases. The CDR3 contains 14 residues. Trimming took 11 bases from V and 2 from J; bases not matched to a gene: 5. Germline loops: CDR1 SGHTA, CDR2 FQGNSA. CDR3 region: CAASGRAVTDTQYF. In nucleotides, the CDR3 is TGTGCCGCTAGCGGGAGGGCCGTCACAGATACGCAGTATTTT.

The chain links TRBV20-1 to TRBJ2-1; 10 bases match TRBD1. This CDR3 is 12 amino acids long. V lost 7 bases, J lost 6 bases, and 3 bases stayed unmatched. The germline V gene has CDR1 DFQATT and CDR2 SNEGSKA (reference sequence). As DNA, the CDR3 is TGCAGTGGAGACAGGGGGCTCAATGAGCAGTTCTTC. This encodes CSGDRGLNEQFF.

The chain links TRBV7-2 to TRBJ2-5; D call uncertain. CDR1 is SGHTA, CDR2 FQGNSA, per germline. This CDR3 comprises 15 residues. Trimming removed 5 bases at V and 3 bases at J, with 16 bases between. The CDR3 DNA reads TGTGCCAGCAGCCCTATATCAATTCCCAAAGAGACCCAGTACTTC. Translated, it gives CASSPISIPKETQYF.

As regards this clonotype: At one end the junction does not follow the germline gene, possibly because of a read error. CDR3 sequence reads: CTSSQLAGAPYNGQFF. Here the CDR3 DNA reads TGTACCAGCAGCCAACTAGCGGGGGCCCCCTACAATGGGCAGTTCTTC. V is TRBV6-6 and J is TRBJ2-1, with 11 bases fitting TRBD2. The CDR3 covers 16 residues. Germline values: CDR1 MNHNY, CDR2 SVGAGI (reference sequence).

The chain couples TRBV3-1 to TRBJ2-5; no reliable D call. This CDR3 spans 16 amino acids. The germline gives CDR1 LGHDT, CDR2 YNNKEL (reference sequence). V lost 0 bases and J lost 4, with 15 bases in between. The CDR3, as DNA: TGTGCCAGCAGCCAAGATCTGCCTTTACGGCGAGAGACCCAGTACTTC. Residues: CASSQDLPLRRETQYF.

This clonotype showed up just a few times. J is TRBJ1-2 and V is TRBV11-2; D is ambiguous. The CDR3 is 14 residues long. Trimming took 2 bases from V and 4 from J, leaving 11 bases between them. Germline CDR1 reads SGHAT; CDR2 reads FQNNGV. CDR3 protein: CASSLPQAGYGYTF. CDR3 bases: TGTGCCAGCAGCTTACCCCAGGCAGGCTATGGCTACACCTTC.

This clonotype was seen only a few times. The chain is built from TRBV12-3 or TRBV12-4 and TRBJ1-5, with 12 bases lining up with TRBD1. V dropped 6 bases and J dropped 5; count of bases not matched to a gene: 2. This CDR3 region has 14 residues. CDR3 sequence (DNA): TGTGCCAGCAGCGGGACAGGGGGCGATCAGCCCCAGCATTTT. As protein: CASSGTGGDQPQHF.

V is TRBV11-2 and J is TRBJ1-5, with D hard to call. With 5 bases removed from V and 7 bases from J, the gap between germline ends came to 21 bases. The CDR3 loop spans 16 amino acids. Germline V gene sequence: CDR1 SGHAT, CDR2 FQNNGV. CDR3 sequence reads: CASSPGLIGEWQPQHF. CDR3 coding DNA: TGTGCCAGCAGCCCGGGCCTAATTGGGGAGTGGCAGCCCCAGCATTTT. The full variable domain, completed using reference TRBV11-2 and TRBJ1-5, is EAGVAQSPRYKIIEKRQSVAFWCNPISGHATLYWYQQILGQGPKLLIQFQNNGVVDDSQLPKDRFSAERLKGVDSTLKIQPAKLEDSAVYLCASSPGLIGEWQPQHFGDGTRLSIL.

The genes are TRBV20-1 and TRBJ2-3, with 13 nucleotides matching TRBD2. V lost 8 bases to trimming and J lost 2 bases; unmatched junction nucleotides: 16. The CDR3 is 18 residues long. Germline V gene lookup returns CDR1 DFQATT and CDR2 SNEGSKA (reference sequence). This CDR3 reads CSTLPTSGGTQITDTQYF. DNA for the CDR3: TGCAGTACACTGCCGACTAGCGGGGGGACCCAAATCACAGATACGCAGTATTTT.

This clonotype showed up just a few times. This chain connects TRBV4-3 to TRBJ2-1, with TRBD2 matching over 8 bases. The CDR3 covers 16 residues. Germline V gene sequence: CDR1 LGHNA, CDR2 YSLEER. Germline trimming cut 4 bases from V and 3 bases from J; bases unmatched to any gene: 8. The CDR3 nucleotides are TGCGCCAGCAGCCCAAGCGGGGGTTCCAACTACAATGAGCAGTTCTTC. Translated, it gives CASSPSGGSNYNEQFF.

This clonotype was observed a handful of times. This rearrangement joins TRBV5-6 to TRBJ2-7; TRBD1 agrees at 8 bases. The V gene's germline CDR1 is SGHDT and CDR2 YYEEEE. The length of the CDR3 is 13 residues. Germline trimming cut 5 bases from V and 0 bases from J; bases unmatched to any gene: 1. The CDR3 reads CASRGQASYEQYF. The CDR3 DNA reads TGTGCCAGCAGGGGACAGGCCTCCTACGAGCAGTACTTC. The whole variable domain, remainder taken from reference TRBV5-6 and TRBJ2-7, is DAGVTQSPTHLIKTRGQQVTLRCSPKSGHDTVSWYQQALGQGPQFIFQYYEEEERQRGNFPDRFSGHQFPNYSSELNVNALLLGDSALYLCASRGQASYEQYFGPGTRLTVT.

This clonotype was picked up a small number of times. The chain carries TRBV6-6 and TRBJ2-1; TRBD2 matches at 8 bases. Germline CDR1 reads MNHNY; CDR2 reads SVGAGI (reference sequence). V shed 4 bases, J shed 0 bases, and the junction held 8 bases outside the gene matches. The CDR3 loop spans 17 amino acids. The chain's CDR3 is CASSFTSGLTSYNEQFF. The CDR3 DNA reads TGTGCCAGCAGTTTTACTAGCGGCCTGACCTCCTACAATGAGCAGTTCTTC.

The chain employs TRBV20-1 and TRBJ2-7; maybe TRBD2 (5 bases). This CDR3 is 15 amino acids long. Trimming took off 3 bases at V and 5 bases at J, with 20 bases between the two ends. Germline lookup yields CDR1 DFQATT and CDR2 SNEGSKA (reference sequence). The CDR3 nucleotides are TGCAGTGCTAGTCGAGTCGGGGTCTTAGATCACGAGCAGTACTTC. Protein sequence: CSASRVGVLDHEQYF.

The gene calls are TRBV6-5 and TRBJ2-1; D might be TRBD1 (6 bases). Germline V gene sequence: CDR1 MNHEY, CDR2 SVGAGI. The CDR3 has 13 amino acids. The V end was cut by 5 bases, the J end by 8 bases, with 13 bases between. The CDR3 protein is CASSQRQVHEQFF. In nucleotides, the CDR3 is TGTGCCAGCAGTCAACGACAGGTCCATGAGCAGTTCTTC.

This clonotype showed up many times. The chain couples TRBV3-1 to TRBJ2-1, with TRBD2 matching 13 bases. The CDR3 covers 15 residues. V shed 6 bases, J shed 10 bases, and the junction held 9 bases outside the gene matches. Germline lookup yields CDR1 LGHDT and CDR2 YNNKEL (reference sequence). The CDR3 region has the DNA TGTGCCAGCAGACACACTAGCGGGAGGGCCGGCGAGCAGTTCTTC. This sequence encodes CASRHTSGRAGEQFF.

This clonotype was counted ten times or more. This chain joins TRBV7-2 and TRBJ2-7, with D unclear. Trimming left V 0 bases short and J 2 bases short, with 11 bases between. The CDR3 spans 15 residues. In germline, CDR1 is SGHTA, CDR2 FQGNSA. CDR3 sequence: CASSLAAASTYEQYF. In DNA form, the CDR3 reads TGTGCCAGCAGCTTAGCGGCGGCCTCTACCTACGAGCAGTACTTC.

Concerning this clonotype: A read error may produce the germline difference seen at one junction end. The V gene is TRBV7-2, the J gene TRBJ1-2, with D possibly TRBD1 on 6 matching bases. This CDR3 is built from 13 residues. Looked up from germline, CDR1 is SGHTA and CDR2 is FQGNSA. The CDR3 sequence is CASRFTGGYGCTF. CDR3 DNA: TGTGCCAGCAGATTCACGGGGGGCTATGGCTGCACCTTC.

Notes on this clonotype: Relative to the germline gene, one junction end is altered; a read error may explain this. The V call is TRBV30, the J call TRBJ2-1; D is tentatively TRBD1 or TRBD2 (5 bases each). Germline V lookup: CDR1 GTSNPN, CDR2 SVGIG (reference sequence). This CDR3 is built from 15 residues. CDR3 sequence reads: CTWSPAGTQSNEQFF. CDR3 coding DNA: TGTACCTGGAGTCCTGCCGGGACCCAGTCAAATGAGCAGTTCTTC.